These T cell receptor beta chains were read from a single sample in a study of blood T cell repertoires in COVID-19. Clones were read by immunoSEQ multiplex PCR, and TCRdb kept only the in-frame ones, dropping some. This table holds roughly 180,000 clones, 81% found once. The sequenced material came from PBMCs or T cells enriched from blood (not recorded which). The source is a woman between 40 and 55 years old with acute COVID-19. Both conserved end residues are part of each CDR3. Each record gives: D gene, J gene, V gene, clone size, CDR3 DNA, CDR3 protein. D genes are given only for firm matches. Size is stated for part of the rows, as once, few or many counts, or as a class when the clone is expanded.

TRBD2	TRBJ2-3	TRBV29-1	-	TGCAGCGCCAGGGGTAGGACTAGCGGGAGGGTTAGCACAGATACGCAGTATTTT	CSARGRTSGRVSTDTQYF
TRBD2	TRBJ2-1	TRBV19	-	TGTGCCAGTAGTACCTCACACGCCGGGACTAGCGGGAGAGGGAATGAGCAGTTCTTC	CASSTSHAGTSGRGNEQFF
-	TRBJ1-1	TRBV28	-	TGTGCCAGCAGTTTGAGTCGGGGGAACACTGAAGCTTTCTTT	CASSLSRGNTEAFF
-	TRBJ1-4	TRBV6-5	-	TGTGCCAGCAGTTACTCTAAGACTGCAACTAATGAAAAACTGTTTTTT	CASSYSKTATNEKLFF
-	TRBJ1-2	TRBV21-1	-	TGTGCCAGATTATGCTATGGCTACACCTTC	CARLCYGYTF
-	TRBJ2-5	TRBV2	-	TGTGCCAGCAGTGGGGTCTCCCTCAACGGGATGGAGACCCAGTACTTC	CASSGVSLNGMETQYF
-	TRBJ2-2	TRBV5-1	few	TGCGCCAGCACCTTCCCAGGAGCGGCGAACACCGGGGAGCTGTTTTTT	CASTFPGAANTGELFF
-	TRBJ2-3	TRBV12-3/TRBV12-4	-	TGTGCCAGCAGTTTTCGGGCAGATACGCAGTATTTT	CASSFRADTQYF
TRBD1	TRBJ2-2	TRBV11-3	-	TGTGCCAGCAGCCAAGGGGGCGCGGGCACCGGGGAGCTGTTTTTT	CASSQGGAGTGELFF
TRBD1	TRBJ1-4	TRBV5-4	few	TGTGCCAGCAGCTTGTTGCAGGGGGGAAAACTGTTTTTT	CASSLLQGGKLFF
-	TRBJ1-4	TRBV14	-	TGTGCCAGCAGCCAGACAGTAAATGAAAAACTGTTTTTT	CASSQTVNEKLFF
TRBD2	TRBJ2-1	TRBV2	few	TGTGCCAGCAGTCCCCTATCGGGCGGGAGATTATACAATGAGCAGTTCTTC	CASSPLSGGRLYNEQFF
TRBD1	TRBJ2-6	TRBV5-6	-	TGTGCCAGCAGCTTCGGGACAGGCTCTGGGGCCAACGTCCTGACTTTC	CASSFGTGSGANVLTF
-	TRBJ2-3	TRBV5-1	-	TGCGCCAGCAGCTTGGCCCCTAGCGACCAGGATACGCAGTATTTT	CASSLAPSDQDTQYF
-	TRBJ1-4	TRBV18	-	TGTGCCAGCTCACGTTACAGCGGGACCTACGATGAAAAACTGTTTTTT	CASSRYSGTYDEKLFF